A selection of T cell receptor beta chains follows, all from one sample in a study of vaccination and CD4 T cells after COVID-19. TCRdb passed the PCR reads through MiXCR, listing each CDR3 protein once. This table holds about 1,600 distinct CDR3 sequences, approximately 70% found once. No antigens are known for them. The sample consisted of CD4+ T cells from blood, cultured in vitro, taken after SARS-CoV-2 vaccination. The receptors come from a human donor who had recovered from COVID-19. Both conserved end residues are part of each CDR3. The order of the fields is V gene, clone size, D gene, J gene, CDR3 DNA, CDR3 protein. The D gene is left open where the match is weak. Not all rows give a size; the values are once, few, many and, for expanded clones, a class.

TRBV7-2	NA	TRBD1	TRBJ2-7	TGTGCCAGCAGCCGAGGCTCAGGGGGCTCCTACGAGCAGTACTTC	CASSRGSGGSYEQYF
TRBV4-1	NA	NA	TRBJ1-6	TGCGCCAGCAGCCAAGATAGAGTAGGGGCTAGCTCCTATAATTCACCCCTCCACTTT	CASSQDRVGASSYNSPLHF
TRBV7-6	NA	TRBD2	TRBJ2-5	TGTGCCAGCAGCTTAGCGGTCGGGGGGCAAGAGACCCAGTACTTC	CASSLAVGGQETQYF
TRBV6-1	few	NA	TRBJ1-2	TGTGCCAGCAGCCCAACTAACTATGGCTACACCTTC	CASSPTNYGYTF
TRBV10-1	NA	TRBD1	TRBJ2-1	TGCGCCAGCGGGGAGGGACAGGGCTACAATGAGCAGTTCTTC	CASGEGQGYNEQFF
TRBV12-3/TRBV12-4	NA	TRBD1	TRBJ1-2	TGTGCCAGCAAAGACAGGGGAGACTATGGCTACACCTTC	CASKDRGDYGYTF
TRBV15	NA	NA	TRBJ1-2	TGTGCCACCAGCAGAGATAACTATGGCTACACCTTC	CATSRDNYGYTF
TRBV7-9	NA	NA	TRBJ2-5	TGTGCCAGCAGCCTGGACCCCGCGCAAACCCAGTACTTC	CASSLDPAQTQYF
TRBV5-8	NA	TRBD2	TRBJ2-5	TGTGCCAGCAGCTTGGGGGGACTAGCGGGGCTTCAAGAGACCCAGTACTTC	CASSLGGLAGLQETQYF
TRBV11-3	once	TRBD2	TRBJ2-5	TGTGCCAGCAGCCCCCGGACTAGCGGAGAGACCCAGTACTTC	CASSPRTSGETQYF
TRBV20-1	once	NA	TRBJ1-6	TGCAGTGCTAGAGAGTCGGAGGGAATTAAGACACCCCTCCACTTT	CSARESEGIKTPLHF
TRBV21-1	NA	NA	TRBJ1-1	TGTGCCAGCAGCACCCCCGGCAGGGGGGACACTGAAGCTTTCTTT	CASSTPGRGDTEAFF
TRBV7-3	NA	NA	TRBJ2-2	TGTGCCAGCAGCCCTCTGGCAGGCACCGGGGAGCTGTTTTTT	CASSPLAGTGELFF
TRBV20-1	once	NA	TRBJ2-3	TGCAGTGCTAGTGGCGCGGGTCCTGTAGCCGATACGCAGTATTTT	CSASGAGPVADTQYF
TRBV19	NA	NA	TRBJ2-1	TGTGCCAGTAGTATGGGTGACGAGGGTAACAATGAGCAGTTCTTC	CASSMGDEGNNEQFF
TRBV6-5	once	NA	TRBJ1-2	TGTGCCAGCAGTTACGACAGGAACTATGGCTACACCTTC	CASSYDRNYGYTF
TRBV10-3	NA	NA	TRBJ1-1	TGCGCCGGGGCGACAGGTACTGAAGCTTTCTTT	CAGATGTEAFF
TRBV4-3	NA	NA	TRBJ1-2	TGCGCCAGCAGCCAAGAGGCAGGGTTAGGCTACACCTTC	CASSQEAGLGYTF
TRBV24-1	NA	NA	TRBJ2-3	TGTGCCACCAGAGATTCTAGCACAGATACGCAGTATTTT	CATRDSSTDTQYF
TRBV20-1	NA	NA	TRBJ2-1	TGCAGTGCTAACCCGTTCCTTTCCGGGGACGACAATGAGCAGTTCTTC	CSANPFLSGDDNEQFF
TRBV3-1	few	NA	TRBJ1-5	TGTGCCAGCAGTGGCAGTCGCAATCAGCCCCAGCATTTT	CASSGSRNQPQHF
TRBV25-1	NA	NA	TRBJ1-6	TGTGCCAGCAGTCCGGCGACGGCAGCCTATAATTCACCCCTCCACTTT	CASSPATAAYNSPLHF
TRBV5-4	few	TRBD2	TRBJ2-3	TGTGCCAGCAGCCCGGAAGCGGGAGTGAGGGATACGCAGTATTTT	CASSPEAGVRDTQYF
TRBV20-1	few	NA	TRBJ2-5	TGCAGTGGTTGGGGGAACCAAGAGACCCAGTACTTC	CSGWGNQETQYF
TRBV6-1	NA	NA	TRBJ1-2	TGTGCCAGCAGTAATTCAAGCTTCTATGGCTACACCTTC	CASSNSSFYGYTF
TRBV20-1	few	TRBD1	TRBJ1-2	TGCAGTGCTAGAGAAATCGGACAGGCTATATTTGGCTACACCTTC	CSAREIGQAIFGYTF
TRBV20-1	NA	TRBD1	TRBJ1-5	TGCAGTGCGGTCGACAGGGGGGCTCAGCCCCAGCATTTT	CSAVDRGAQPQHF
TRBV29-1	NA	TRBD1	TRBJ1-2	TGCAGCGTTGGGGCAGGGGGTAGCTATGGCTACACCTTC	CSVGAGGSYGYTF
TRBV2	NA	TRBD1	TRBJ1-2	TGTGCCAGCAGTGAAAGGAGACAGGGTAACTATGGCTACACCTTC	CASSERRQGNYGYTF
TRBV18	NA	TRBD1	TRBJ1-5	TGTGCCAGCTCACCGGACAGGGGAGGCAATCAGCCCCAGCATTTT	CASSPDRGGNQPQHF
TRBV20-1	NA	TRBD1	TRBJ1-5	TGCAGTGCTAGAGTCACAGGGGCCCCTAATCAGCCCCAGCATTTT	CSARVTGAPNQPQHF
TRBV10-3	NA	TRBD2	TRBJ2-1	TGTGCCATCAGTGTGTTGGCTAGCGGGAGTGATGAGCAGTTCTTC	CAISVLASGSDEQFF
TRBV11-3	NA	NA	TRBJ2-5	TGTGCCAGCAGCTTATGGGAGACCCAGTACTTC	CASSLWETQYF
TRBV7-3	few	NA	TRBJ1-2	TGTGCCAGCAGCTTAACAGGGGAGGCAAGGAATGGCTACACCTTC	CASSLTGEARNGYTF
TRBV6-5	NA	NA	TRBJ1-2	TGTGCCAGCAGTTACTCGATCAGGGCAAACGGCTACACCTTC	CASSYSIRANGYTF
TRBV4-1	NA	TRBD1	TRBJ1-2	TGCGCCAGCAGCCATATAGGACAGGCTGCCGGCTACACCTTC	CASSHIGQAAGYTF
TRBV7-9	few	TRBD2	TRBJ2-5	TGTGCCAGCAGCTTAGGTTCTAGCGGACAAGAGACCCAGTACTTC	CASSLGSSGQETQYF
TRBV27	large	NA	TRBJ1-2	TGTGCCAGCAGCCGCCGGGGGGGGACGGGCTACACCTTC	CASSRRGGTGYTF
TRBV6-5	NA	NA	TRBJ1-5	TGTGCCAGCAGTTACAGGGTCGGCAATCAGCCCCAGCATTTT	CASSYRVGNQPQHF
TRBV6-2/TRBV6-3	NA	NA	TRBJ2-6	TGTGCCAGCAGTTACTCGGGCAATAGACCCTCTGGGGCCAACGTCCTGACTTTC	CASSYSGNRPSGANVLTF